These T cell receptor beta chains were read from a single sample in a study of T-cell memory formation after mild COVID-19. TCRdb recomputed calls from the 5' RACE reads with MiXCR, one row per CDR3 protein. The sample shows about 360,000 distinct CDR3 sequences, approximately 15% of them seen only once. Source material: PBMCs or a T cell subset sorted from them (not recorded which). Source of these receptors: a man aged 18 to 30 who had mild COVID-19 (a few samples of this study predate the infection). Cell type and time point are not known. CDR3s include the opening cysteine and the closing phenylalanine or tryptophan. A D gene is named only where the DNA matches it firmly. Size tells how often a clone was seen (once, few, many) or the class of an expanded clone, and some rows leave it out.

j_call v_call clone_size d_call cdr3_nt cdr3_aa
TRBJ2-3 TRBV27 once - TGTGCCAGCAGTTTACGACTCCCACGGGGCACAGATACGCAGTATTTT CASSLRLPRGTDTQYF
TRBJ2-3 TRBV4-3 - TRBD2 TGCGCCAGCAGCCGCGCGGGGGACCCCACAGATACGCAGTATTTT CASSRAGDPTDTQYF
TRBJ2-5 TRBV6-2/TRBV6-3 - TRBD2 TGTGCCAGCAGTTACCCCCGAGCGGGGCAAGAGACCCAGTACTTC CASSYPRAGQETQYF
TRBJ2-7 TRBV7-6 - - TGTGCCAGCAGCCAGGACCGGGTTGGCGAGCATTACTTC CASSQDRVGEHYF
TRBJ2-5 TRBV6-6 - - TGTGCCAGCAGTTACTCTGGAAGACAAGAGACCCAGTACTTC CASSYSGRQETQYF
TRBJ2-7 TRBV29-1 few - TGCAGCGTTGAAGATCTCTCGACACTGTCCTACGAGCAGTACTTC CSVEDLSTLSYEQYF
TRBJ2-4 TRBV7-2 few TRBD1 TGTGCCAGCAGCTTGAACAGGGGGGACATTCAGTACTTC CASSLNRGDIQYF
TRBJ1-2 TRBV7-9 - - TGTGCCAGCAGTACCCGGGATCAGGGCTACACCTTC CASSTRDQGYTF
TRBJ2-5 TRBV27 - - TGTGCCAGCAGTTTAAATCCCCAAGAGACCCAGTACTTC CASSLNPQETQYF
TRBJ2-3 TRBV12-3/TRBV12-4 few - TGTGCCAGCAGTTTGGACCCCTCTGTGGGCTCTCCTGGCACAGATACGCAGTATTTT CASSLDPSVGSPGTDTQYF
TRBJ1-5 TRBV2 few TRBD1 TGTGCCAGCAGCCGACAGGGGACGAATCAGCCCCAGCATTTT CASSRQGTNQPQHF
TRBJ2-7 TRBV20-1 few - TGCAGTGCTAGATACCGGGACGACGAGCAGTACTTC CSARYRDDEQYF
TRBJ1-1 TRBV6-5 - - TGTGCCAGCAGACCGGACACCTGGACTGAAGCTTTCTTT CASRPDTWTEAFF
TRBJ1-5 TRBV25-1 few TRBD1 TGTGCCAGCAGTGCCTCGGGACAGATGAATCAGCCCCAGCATTTT CASSASGQMNQPQHF
TRBJ2-2 TRBV28 few TRBD2 TGTGCCAGCACCCGCCCGACTAGCGGGGGAACCGGGGAGCTGTTTTTT CASTRPTSGGTGELFF
TRBJ1-2 TRBV9 - - TGTGCCAGCAGCGTAGTGGGAAACAGCTATGGCTACACCTTC CASSVVGNSYGYTF